These 2 T cell receptor beta chains were all obtained from the same sample, sequenced in a study of blood T cells in healthy people across ages. Sample-barcoded 5' priming and a J-beta primer mix drove a second PCR of about 6 to 11 cycles. Each CDR3 protein is one row after TCRdb ran MiXCR on the 5' RACE reads. Of around 990,000 distinct CDR3 sequences listed, around 25% are singletons. The same data also went into a second study, on T cells of mothers and their children.

The sequenced sample was blood. Receptors originate from a girl aged 2 to 10 in good health.

J is TRBJ2-1 and V is TRBV20-1; 7 bases line up with TRBD2. Germline V gives CDR1 DFQATT, CDR2 SNEGSKA (reference sequence). This CDR3 is built from 13 residues. V shed 3 bases, J shed 1 base, and the junction held 0 bases outside the gene matches. CDR3 loop: CSASGGSYNEQFF. The CDR3 DNA follows: TGCAGTGCTAGCGGGGGGTCCTACAATGAGCAGTTCTTC.

Worth noting for this clonotype: An end of the junction differs from the germline gene, which may be a read error. The V gene is TRBV29-1, the J gene TRBJ2-5, with 7 bases that match TRBD1. Germline CDR1 SQVTM, CDR2 ANQGSEA. The CDR3 has 12 residues. The CDR3 DNA sequence: TGCGGCGTTAACACAGGGGAGGAGACCCAGTACTTC. This sequence encodes CGVNTGEETQYF.